This T cell receptor (beta chain) was found in a study of monozygotic twins with inflammatory bowel disease. Broader study findings: IBD patients carried less diverse TCRbeta repertoires (inverse Simpson) than healthy co-twins.

Remarks on this clonotype: Its antigen is still unknown.

The CDR3 length is 13 residues. Germline V CDR1 and CDR2: LNHDA, SQIVND (reference sequence). No DNA is given; TCRdb re-called the 5' RACE reads and lists each CDR3 protein once. The table for this sample gives 200,000 to 250,000 distinct CDR3 sequences. This sequence originates from a human donor with ulcerative colitis or Crohn's disease, or a healthy co-twin of an affected twin (not recorded which). The V call is TRBV19, the J call TRBJ2-3; TCRdb returns TRBD1, unconfirmable since there is no DNA. The material sequenced was blood. The CDR3 sequence is CASIGQARDTQYF. Full variable domain (missing parts from reference TRBV19 and TRBJ2-3): DGGITQSPKYLFRKEGQNVTLSCEQNLNHDAMYWYRQDPGQGLRLIYYSQIVNDFQKGDIAEGYSVSREKKESFPLTVTSAQKNPTAFYLCASIGQARDTQYFGPGTRLTVL.